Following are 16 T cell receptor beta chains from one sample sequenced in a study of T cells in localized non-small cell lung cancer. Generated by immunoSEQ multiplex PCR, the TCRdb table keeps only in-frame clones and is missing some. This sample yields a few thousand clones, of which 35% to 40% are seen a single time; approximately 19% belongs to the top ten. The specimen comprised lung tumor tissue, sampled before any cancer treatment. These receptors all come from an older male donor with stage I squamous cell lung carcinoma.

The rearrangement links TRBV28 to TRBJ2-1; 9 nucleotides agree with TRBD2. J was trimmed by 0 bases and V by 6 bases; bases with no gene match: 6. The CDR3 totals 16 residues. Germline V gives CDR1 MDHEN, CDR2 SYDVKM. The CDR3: CASSRLAGVSYNEQFF. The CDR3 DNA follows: TGTGCCAGCAGCCGGTTAGCGGGAGTCTCCTACAATGAGCAGTTCTTC.

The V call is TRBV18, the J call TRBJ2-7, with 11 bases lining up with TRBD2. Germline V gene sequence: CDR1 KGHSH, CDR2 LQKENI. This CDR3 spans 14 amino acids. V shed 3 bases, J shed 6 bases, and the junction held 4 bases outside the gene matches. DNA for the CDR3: TGTGCCAGCTCACCGCGGCTAGCGGGAGGCGAGCAGTACTTC. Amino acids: CASSPRLAGGEQYF.

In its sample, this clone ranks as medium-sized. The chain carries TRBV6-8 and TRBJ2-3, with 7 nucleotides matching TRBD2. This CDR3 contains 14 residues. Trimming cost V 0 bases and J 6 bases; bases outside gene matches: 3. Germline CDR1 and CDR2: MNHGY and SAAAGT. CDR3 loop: CASSYSRGWDTQYF. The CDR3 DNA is TGTGCCAGCAGTTACTCGCGGGGGTGGGATACGCAGTATTTT.

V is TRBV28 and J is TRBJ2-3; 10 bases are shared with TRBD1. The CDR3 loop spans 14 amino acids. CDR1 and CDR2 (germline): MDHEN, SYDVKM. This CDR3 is CAYGTGDGTDTQYF. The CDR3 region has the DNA TGTGCATACGGGACAGGGGATGGCACAGATACGCAGTATTTT.

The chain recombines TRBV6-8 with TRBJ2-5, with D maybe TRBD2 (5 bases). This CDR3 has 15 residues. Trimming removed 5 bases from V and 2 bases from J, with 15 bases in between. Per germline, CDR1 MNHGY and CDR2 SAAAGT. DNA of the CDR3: TGTGCCAGCAGTCGCCTCCGAGCGGAACAAGAGACCCAGTACTTC. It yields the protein CASSRLRAEQETQYF.

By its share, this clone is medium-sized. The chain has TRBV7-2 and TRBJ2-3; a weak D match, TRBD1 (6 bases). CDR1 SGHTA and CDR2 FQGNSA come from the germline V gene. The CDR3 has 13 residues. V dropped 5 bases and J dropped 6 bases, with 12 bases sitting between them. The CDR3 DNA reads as TGTGCCAGCAGCCTCCTTACAGGGGATACGCAGTATTTT. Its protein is CASSLLTGDTQYF.

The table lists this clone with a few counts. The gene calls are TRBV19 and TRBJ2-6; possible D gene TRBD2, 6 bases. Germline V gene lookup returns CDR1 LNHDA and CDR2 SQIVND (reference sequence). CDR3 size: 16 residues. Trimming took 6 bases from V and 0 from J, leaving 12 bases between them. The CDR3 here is CASRTGLNSGANVLTF. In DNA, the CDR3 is TGTGCCAGTAGAACGGGACTTAACTCTGGGGCCAACGTCCTGACTTTC.

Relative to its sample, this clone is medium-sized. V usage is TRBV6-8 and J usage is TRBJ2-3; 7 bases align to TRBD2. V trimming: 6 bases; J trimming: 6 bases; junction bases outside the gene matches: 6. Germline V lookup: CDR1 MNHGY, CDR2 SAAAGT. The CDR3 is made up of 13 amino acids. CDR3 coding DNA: TGTGCCAGCAGATCTAGCGGAAGGGATACGCAGTATTTT. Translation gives CASRSSGRDTQYF.

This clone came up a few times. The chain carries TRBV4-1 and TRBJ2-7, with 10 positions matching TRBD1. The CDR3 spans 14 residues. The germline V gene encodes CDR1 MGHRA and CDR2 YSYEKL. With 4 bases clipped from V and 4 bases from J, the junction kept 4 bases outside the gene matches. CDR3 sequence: CASSLDRGSYEQYF. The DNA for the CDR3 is TGCGCCAGCAGCCTGGACAGGGGGTCATACGAGCAGTACTTC.

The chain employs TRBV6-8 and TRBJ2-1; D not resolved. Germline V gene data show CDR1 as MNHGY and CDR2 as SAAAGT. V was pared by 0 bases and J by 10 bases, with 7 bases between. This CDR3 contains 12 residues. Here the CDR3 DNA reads TGTGCCAGCAGTTACTCGTATCCAGAGCAGTTCTTC. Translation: CASSYSYPEQFF.

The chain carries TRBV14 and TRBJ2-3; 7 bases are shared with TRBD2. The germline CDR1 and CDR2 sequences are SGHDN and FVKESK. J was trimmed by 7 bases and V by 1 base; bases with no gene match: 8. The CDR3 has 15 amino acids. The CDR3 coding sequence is TGTGCCAGCAGCCAAGGCCGGGGGGATGTGCATACGCAGTATTTT. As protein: CASSQGRGDVHTQYF.

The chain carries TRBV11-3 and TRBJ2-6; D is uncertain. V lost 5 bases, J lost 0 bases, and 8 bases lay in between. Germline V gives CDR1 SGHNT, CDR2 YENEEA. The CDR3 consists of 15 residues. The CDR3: CASSPRDSGANVLTF. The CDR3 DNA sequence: TGTGCCAGCAGCCCAAGGGACTCTGGGGCCAACGTCCTGACTTTC.

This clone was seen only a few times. The CDR3 nucleotides read TGTGCCAGCAGCGTCGGGACCCAAGGAGGCTACACCTTC. This gives the protein CASSVGTQGGYTF. This chain uses TRBV9 with TRBJ1-2, with D possibly TRBD1 on 5 matching bases. The germline V gene has CDR1 SGDLS and CDR2 YYNGEE. The CDR3 is 13 amino acids. Trimming cost V 2 bases and J 8 bases, with 13 bases left between them.

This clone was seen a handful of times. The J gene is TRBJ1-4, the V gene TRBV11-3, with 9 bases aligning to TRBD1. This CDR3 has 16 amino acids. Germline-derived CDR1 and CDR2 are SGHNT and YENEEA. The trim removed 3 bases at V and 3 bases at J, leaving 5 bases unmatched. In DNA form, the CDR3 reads TGTGCCAGCAGCTTGCGGGGGGACAGGGCTAATGAAAAACTGTTTTTT. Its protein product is CASSLRGDRANEKLFF. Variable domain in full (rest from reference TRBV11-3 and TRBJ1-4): EAGVVQSPRYKIIEKKQPVAFWCNPISGHNTLYWYLQNLGQGPELLIRYENEEAVDDSQLPKDRFSAERLKGVDSTLKIQPAELGDSAVYLCASSLRGDRANEKLFFGSGTQLSVL.

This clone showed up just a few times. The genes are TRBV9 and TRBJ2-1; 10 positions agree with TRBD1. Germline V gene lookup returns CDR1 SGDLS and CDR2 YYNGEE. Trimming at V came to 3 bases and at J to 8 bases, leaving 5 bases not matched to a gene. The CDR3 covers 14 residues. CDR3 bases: TGTGCCAGCAGCGGGACAGGGGGATGGGATGAGCAGTTCTTC. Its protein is CASSGTGGWDEQFF.

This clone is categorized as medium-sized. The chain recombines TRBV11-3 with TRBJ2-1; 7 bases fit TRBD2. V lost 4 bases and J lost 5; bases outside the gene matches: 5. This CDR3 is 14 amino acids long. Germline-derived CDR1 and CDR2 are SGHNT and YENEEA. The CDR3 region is CASSSLLANNEQFF. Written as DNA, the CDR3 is TGTGCCAGCAGCTCCCTACTAGCGAACAATGAGCAGTTCTTC.